This entry concerns a single T cell receptor beta chain. This clonotype has just a few counts. The specificity of this receptor is unknown. Base-call qualities are not available, and no considerably larger clone is one nucleotide away. These data belong to a study of T cells after yellow fever vaccination (dated by TCRdb to the late 2010s). A note on the overall study: The SMART-Seq v4 Ultra Low Input RNA kit was used to prepare libraries from fractions with low cell numbers. To follow T-cell clones before and after primary and booster YFV17D yellow fever vaccination, bulk TCR alpha and beta repertoires were sequenced over time. The cohort comprised two healthy male donors, one aged 18 to 30 and one aged 30 to 40 years. Bulk PBMC replicates and cell subsets were isolated from blood drawn at multiple timepoints before and after both primary and secondary immunization.

Sequences SEHNR (CDR1) and FQNEAQ (CDR2) are obtained from the germline V gene (reference sequence). The germline V and J ends show losses of 4 bases and 14 bases respectively, and no gene match explains 4 bases of the junction. The CDR3 goes from the cysteine to the phenylalanine over 13 residues. CDR3 DNA is the only sequence kept; it has 39 bases, read in frame from the first base. What the authors observed across the whole study: After the booster, most clones that had expanded after primary vaccination were detected again (around 97% of CD4 and around 88% of CD8), suggesting broad maintenance of memory. The secondary T-cell response was found to be weaker but faster than the primary response, with a peak reached on day 5 rather than on day 15. Because abundant contaminating clonotypes from the bulk population could be contained in FACS-sorted repertoires, computational filtering was required. The study included only two donors, which limits how far the findings can be generalized. A small share of clonotypes was detected in both CD4 and CD8 compartments, with the overlap likely arising from convergent recombination.

TCRdb records Illumina NovaSeq 6000 as the sequencer. Synthesis of TCR cDNA relied on 5'RACE template switching, a step that introduced a universal primer site along with unique molecular identifiers. cDNA synthesis was primed from both the TCR alpha and TCR beta constant segments. Libraries were amplified in two PCR steps, with sample barcodes and sequencing adapters added in the second step. Sequencing of libraries was done on Illumina HiSeq 2500 (2x100 bp) or NovaSeq (2x150 bp). For the original study's pipeline: MIGEC was used to demultiplex reads and collapse the reads into UMI consensus sequences, and MiXCR was used for V(D)J alignment. Vaccine-responding clonotypes were identified with edgeR using replicate PBMC samples, with FDR below 0.01 and a log2 fold change above 5 up to day 15 being required. Bulk clonotypes were assigned CD4 or CD8 identity according to which sequenced CD4 or CD8 repertoire held them at higher abundance. TCRdb's own reprocessing of the public reads used fastp at Q25 and MiXCR and kept productive beta chains. CDR3 protein duplicates are merged, each entry listing the most common genes and DNA. The V and J calls were not made by the authors but by TCRdb's processing. For this sample the table gives 250,000 to 400,000 distinct CDR3 sequences, of which 3.5% to 5% were detected only once. Approximately 19% of the sample is held by the ten biggest clonotypes.

Per the publication, the treatment or condition label means: live attenuated yellow fever vaccine strain. At each blood-draw timepoint, two biological replicates of bulk PBMCs were obtained. A standard Ficoll-Paque protocol was used to isolate PBMCs from peripheral blood. TriZol was used to extract RNA from bulk PBMCs, CD4 and CD8 fractions, and dextramer-positive and dextramer-negative fractions. The sequence came from a man aged 18 to 30 who received the YFV17D yellow fever vaccine. The material was PBMCs, obtained 15 days after the yellow fever booster vaccination. The receptor chain draws on TRBV7-9 and TRBJ1-6, with 11 bases matching TRBD1. For the CDR3, the sequence is CASSSGQGVSLHF. Here is the DNA: TGTGCCAGCAGCTCGGGACAGGGGGTGTCCCTCCACTTT.